A single sample is the source of the 9 T cell receptor beta chains below, sequenced in a study of control samples from healthy donors and cancer patients. TCRdb's table, derived via immunoSEQ multiplex PCR, lists solely in-frame clones and lacks some. The sample lists about 40,000 clones, 80% to 95% occurring once. The source material was blood. The receptor source for this set is a woman aged 50 to 65 in good health.

DNA of the CDR3: TGTGCCAGAAGCCCCGGAGACCCACCGGAGACCCAGTACTTC. Its translation: CARSPGDPPETQYF. J is TRBJ2-5 and V is TRBV5-3, with D unclear. TRBV5-3 is an ORF for which the function is uncertain. The CDR3 length is 14 residues. The V and J ends lost 4 bases and 5 bases respectively, with 15 bases between them.

The chain uses TRBV28 and TRBJ1-6; D unclear. CDR1 MDHEN and CDR2 SYDVKM come from the germline V gene. Trimming took off 3 bases at V and 7 bases at J, with 7 bases between the two ends. This CDR3 comprises 13 residues. The CDR3 nucleotides read TGTGCCAGCAGTTTGTTCGAGAATTCACCCCTCCACTTT. Residues: CASSLFENSPLHF.

This chain joins TRBV15 and TRBJ1-2; D might be TRBD1 (5 bases). CDR1 and CDR2 (germline): LNHNV, YYDKDF (reference sequence). This CDR3 is built from 13 residues. The germline V and J ends were trimmed by 1 base and 5 bases, with 8 bases remaining between them. In DNA form, the CDR3 reads TGTGCCACCAGCAGAGGGGAGGGGTATGGCTACACCTTC. This translates into CATSRGEGYGYTF.

This chain connects TRBV28 to TRBJ1-1; tentatively, D is TRBD1 (5 bases). Germline CDR1 reads MDHEN; CDR2 reads SYDVKM. This CDR3 region has 15 residues. V was cut by 7 bases and J by 1 base, with 16 bases left in between. This CDR3 is CASMGGGTQNTEAFF. CDR3 sequence (DNA): TGTGCCAGCATGGGGGGAGGGACCCAGAACACTGAAGCTTTCTTT. Complete variable domain (other parts from reference TRBV28 and TRBJ1-1): DVKVTQSSRYLVKRTGEKVFLECVQDMDHENMFWYRQDPGLGLRLIYFSYDVKMKEKGDIPEGYSVSREKKERFSLILESASTNQTSMYLCASMGGGTQNTEAFFGQGTRLTVV.

The V gene is TRBV4-1, the J gene TRBJ1-1, with D unresolved. The CDR3 length is 16 residues. In germline, CDR1 is MGHRA, CDR2 YSYEKL. The V end lost 4 bases, the J end lost 0 bases, and 15 bases lay between the germline ends. CDR3 nucleotides: TGCGCCAGCAGCCGATCCGGGCCTAAGGTGAACACTGAAGCTTTCTTT. Translation: CASSRSGPKVNTEAFF.

Remarks on this clone: Since the CDR3 does not end with the conserved phenylalanine or tryptophan, this likely comes from a read error. Because the CDR3's place on the DNA is in doubt, the DNA is left out and the CDR3 is given as listed by TCRdb. The chain carries TRBV3-1 (or the pseudogene TRBV3-2) and TRBJ1-2; the table's TRBD1 call for D was not verified on the DNA. Including both end residues, the CDR3 is 9 amino acids long. CDR1 and CDR2 from the germline V gene are LGHDT and YNNKEL (reference sequence). This CDR3 is CARRTGACL.

The chain couples TRBV19 to TRBJ2-1; possible D gene TRBD1, 6 bases. The CDR3 consists of 15 residues. Per germline, CDR1 LNHDA and CDR2 SQIVND (reference sequence). Deletions cut 10 bases from V and 2 bases from J, with 18 bases between. The DNA for the CDR3 is TGTGCCACGACTCAGACAGGAGCAACCTACAATGAGCAGTTCTTC. This gives the protein CATTQTGATYNEQFF.

Only one count was recorded for this clone. The chain employs TRBV7-3 and TRBJ2-5, with D tentatively TRBD2 (5 bases). The germline V gene has CDR1 SGHTA and CDR2 FQGTGA. CDR3 size: 15 residues. V was trimmed by 2 bases and J by 3 bases, leaving 13 bases between them. The CDR3 coding sequence is TGTGCCAGCAGCTTACAACGGGGTTTAGAAGAGACCCAGTACTTC. Translating it yields CASSLQRGLEETQYF.

V usage is TRBV14 and J usage is TRBJ1-3; unclear D gene. V was trimmed by 4 bases and J by 0 bases, leaving 7 bases between them. There are 14 residues in the CDR3. Germline V CDR1 and CDR2: SGHDN, FVKESK. This CDR3 reads CASSPSSSGNTIYF. For the CDR3, the DNA is TGTGCCAGCAGCCCCTCAAGCTCTGGAAACACCATATATTTT.